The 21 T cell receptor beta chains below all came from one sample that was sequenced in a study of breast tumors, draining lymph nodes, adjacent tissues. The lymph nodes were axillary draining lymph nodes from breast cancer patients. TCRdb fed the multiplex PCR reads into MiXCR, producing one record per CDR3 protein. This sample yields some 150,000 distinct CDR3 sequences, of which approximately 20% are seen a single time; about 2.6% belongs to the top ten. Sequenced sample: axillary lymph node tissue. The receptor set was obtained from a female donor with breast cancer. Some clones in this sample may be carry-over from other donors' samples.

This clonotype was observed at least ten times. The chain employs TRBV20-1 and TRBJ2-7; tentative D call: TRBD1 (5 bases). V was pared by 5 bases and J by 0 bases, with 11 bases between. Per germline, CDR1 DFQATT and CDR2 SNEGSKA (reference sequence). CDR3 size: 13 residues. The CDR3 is CSASQGSSYEQYF. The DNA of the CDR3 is TGCAGTGCTTCGCAGGGAAGCTCCTACGAGCAGTACTTC.

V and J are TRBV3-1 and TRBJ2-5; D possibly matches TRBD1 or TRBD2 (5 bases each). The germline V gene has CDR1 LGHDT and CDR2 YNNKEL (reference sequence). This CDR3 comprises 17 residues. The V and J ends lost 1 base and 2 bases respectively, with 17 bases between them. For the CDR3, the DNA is TGTGCCAGCAGCCAAGGGGGGACCCTGAGGGGACAAGAGACCCAGTACTTC. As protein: CASSQGGTLRGQETQYF.

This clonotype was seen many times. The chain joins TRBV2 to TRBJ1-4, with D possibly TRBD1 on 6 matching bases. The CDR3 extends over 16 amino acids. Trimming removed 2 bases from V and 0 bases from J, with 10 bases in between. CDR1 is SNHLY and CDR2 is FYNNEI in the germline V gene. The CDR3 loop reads CASSEQGPATNEKLFF. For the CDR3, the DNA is TGTGCCAGCAGTGAACAGGGGCCCGCAACTAATGAAAAACTGTTTTTT.

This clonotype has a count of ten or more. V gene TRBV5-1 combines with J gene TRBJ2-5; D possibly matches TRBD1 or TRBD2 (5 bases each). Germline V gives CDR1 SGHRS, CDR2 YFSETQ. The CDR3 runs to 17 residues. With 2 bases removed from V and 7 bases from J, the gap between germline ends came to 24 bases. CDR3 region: CASSFSSDRIVGGTQYF. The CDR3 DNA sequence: TGCGCCAGCAGCTTCAGCTCGGATAGGATAGTTGGGGGGACCCAGTACTTC.

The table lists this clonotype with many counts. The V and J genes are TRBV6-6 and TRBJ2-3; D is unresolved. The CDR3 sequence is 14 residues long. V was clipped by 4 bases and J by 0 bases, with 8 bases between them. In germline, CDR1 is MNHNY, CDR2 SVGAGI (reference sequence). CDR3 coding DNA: TGTGCCAGCAGTTGGTCCGGGAGCACAGATACGCAGTATTTT. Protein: CASSWSGSTDTQYF.

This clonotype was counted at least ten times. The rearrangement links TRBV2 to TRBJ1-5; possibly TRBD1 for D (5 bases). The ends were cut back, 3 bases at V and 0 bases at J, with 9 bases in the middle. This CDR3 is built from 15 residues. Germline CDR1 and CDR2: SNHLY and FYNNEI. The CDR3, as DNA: TGTGCCAGCAGTGACGCAGGGAATAGCAATCAGCCCCAGCATTTT. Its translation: CASSDAGNSNQPQHF.

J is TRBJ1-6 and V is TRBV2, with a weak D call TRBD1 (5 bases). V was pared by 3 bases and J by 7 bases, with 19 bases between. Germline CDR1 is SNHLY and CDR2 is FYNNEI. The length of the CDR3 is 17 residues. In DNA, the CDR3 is TGTGCCAGCAGTGATGTTTACGTTGGGGCGGGCAATTCACCCCTCCACTTT. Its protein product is CASSDVYVGAGNSPLHF.

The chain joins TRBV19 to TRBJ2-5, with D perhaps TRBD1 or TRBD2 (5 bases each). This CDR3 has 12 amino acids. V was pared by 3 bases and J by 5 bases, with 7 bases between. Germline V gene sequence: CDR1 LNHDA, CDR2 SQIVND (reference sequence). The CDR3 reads CASSMGTETQYF. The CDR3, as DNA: TGTGCCAGTAGTATGGGGACCGAGACCCAGTACTTC.

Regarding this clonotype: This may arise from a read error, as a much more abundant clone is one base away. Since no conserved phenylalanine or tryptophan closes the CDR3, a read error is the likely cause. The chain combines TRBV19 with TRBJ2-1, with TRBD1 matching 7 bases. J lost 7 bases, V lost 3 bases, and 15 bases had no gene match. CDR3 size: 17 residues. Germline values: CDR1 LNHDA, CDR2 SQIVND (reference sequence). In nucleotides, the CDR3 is TGTGCCAGTAGTATCAGACTCCGGGACAGTCGAGGTAATGAGCAGTTCTTA. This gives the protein CASSIRLRDSRGNEQFL.

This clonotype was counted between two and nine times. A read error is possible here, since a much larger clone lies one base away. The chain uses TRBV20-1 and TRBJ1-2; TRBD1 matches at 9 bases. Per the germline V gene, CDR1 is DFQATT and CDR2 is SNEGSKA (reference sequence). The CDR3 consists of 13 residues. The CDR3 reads CSAKTGGGYGHTF. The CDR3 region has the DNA TGCAGTGCTAAAACAGGGGGCGGCTATGGCCACACCTTC.

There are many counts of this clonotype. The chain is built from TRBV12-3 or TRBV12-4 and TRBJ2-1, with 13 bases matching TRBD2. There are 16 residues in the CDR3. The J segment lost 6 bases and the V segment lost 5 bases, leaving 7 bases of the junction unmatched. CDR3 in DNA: TGTGCCAGCAGTACACGGGGGACTAGCGGGATCAATGAGCAGTTCTTC. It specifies CASSTRGTSGINEQFF.

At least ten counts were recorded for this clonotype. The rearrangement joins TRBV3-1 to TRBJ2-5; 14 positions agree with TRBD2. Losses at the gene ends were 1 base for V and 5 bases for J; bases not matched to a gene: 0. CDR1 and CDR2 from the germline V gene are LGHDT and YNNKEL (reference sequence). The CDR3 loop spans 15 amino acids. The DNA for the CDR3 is TGTGCCAGCAGCCAAGGACTAGCGGGGGGGGAGACCCAGTACTTC. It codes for CASSQGLAGGETQYF.

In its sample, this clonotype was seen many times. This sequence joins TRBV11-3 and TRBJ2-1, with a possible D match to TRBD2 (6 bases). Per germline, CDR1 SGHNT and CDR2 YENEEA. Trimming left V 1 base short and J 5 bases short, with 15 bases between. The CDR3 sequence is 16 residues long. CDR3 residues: CASSLGGGANHNEQFF. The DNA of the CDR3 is TGTGCCAGCAGCTTAGGGGGCGGGGCGAACCACAATGAGCAGTTCTTC.

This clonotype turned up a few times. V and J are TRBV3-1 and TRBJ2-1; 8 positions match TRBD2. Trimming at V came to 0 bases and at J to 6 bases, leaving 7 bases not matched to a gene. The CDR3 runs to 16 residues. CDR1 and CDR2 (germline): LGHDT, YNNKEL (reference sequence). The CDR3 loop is CASSQDLVAGSNEQFF. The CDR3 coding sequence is TGTGCCAGCAGCCAAGACCTGGTAGCGGGGTCCAATGAGCAGTTCTTC.

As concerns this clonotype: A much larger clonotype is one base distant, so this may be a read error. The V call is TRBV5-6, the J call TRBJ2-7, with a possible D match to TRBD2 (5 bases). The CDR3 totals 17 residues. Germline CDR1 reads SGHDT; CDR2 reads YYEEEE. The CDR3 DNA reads TGTGCCAGCGGCTTGGACGGGATGGTGGGAGCCTCCTACGAGCAGTACTTC. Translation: CASGLDGMVGASYEQYF.

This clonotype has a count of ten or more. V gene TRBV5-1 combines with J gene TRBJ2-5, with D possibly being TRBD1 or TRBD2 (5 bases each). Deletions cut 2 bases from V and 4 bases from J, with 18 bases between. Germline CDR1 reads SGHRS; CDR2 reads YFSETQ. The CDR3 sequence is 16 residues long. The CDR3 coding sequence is TGCGCCAGCAGCTTAATGACAGTGGGAGTTGGAGAGACCCAGTACTTC. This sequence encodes CASSLMTVGVGETQYF.

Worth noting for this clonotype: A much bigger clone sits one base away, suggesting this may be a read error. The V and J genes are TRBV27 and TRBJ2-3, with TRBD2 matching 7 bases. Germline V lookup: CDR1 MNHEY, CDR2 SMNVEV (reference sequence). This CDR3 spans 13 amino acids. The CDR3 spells CASGLRGRRAQYF. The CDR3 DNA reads TGTGCCAGCGGTTTACGCGGGAGAAGGGCGCAGTATTTT.

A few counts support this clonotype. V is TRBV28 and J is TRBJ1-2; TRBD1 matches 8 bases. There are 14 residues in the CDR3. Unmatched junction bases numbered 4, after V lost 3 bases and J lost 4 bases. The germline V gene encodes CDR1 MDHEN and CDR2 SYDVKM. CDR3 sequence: CASSLTGAGYGYTF. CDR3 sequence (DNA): TGTGCCAGCAGTTTGACAGGGGCCGGCTATGGCTACACCTTC.

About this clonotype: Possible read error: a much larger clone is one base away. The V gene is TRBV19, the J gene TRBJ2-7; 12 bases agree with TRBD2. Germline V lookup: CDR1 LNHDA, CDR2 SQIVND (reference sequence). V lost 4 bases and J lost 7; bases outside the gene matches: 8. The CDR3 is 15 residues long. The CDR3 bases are TGTGCCAGTAGTACCAGACCTAGCGGGAGGGGTGAGCAGTACTTC. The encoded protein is CASSTRPSGRGEQYF.

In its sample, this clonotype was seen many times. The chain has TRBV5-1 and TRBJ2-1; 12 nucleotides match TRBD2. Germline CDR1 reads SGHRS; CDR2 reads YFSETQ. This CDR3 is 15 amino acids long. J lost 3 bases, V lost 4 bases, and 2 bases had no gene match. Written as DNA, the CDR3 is TGCGCCAGCAGCCCGGGACTAGCGGGCTACAATGAGCAGTTCTTC. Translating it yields CASSPGLAGYNEQFF.

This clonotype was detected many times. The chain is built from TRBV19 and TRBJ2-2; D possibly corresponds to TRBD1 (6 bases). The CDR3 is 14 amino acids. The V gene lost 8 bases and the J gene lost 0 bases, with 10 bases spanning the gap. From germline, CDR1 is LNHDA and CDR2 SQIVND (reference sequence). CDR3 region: CASSTGSNTGELFF. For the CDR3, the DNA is TGTGCCAGTTCGACAGGATCGAACACCGGGGAGCTGTTTTTT.